These 29 T cell receptor beta chains came from one sample sequenced in a study of CD8 T cells in Susac syndrome. Reverse transcription of 0.5 to 1 ug RNA used random hexamers. A single record per CDR3 protein comes from TCRdb applying MiXCR to the immunoSEQ multiplex PCR reads. This repertoire shows about 120,000 distinct CDR3 sequences, 92% found once; its top ten account for roughly 0.12%. The sequenced sample was CD8+ T cells from PBMCs. Receptors originate from a human donor in good health.

V gene TRBV10-3 combines with J gene TRBJ2-1, with a weak D call TRBD1 (6 bases). The CDR3 consists of 13 residues. With 8 bases removed from V and 6 bases from J, the gap between germline ends came to 14 bases. Germline V gene lookup returns CDR1 ENHRY and CDR2 SYGVKD. CDR3 region: CAIGAGDSNEQFF. The CDR3 coding sequence is TGTGCCATCGGGGCAGGGGATAGCAATGAGCAGTTCTTC.

This chain connects TRBV19 to TRBJ1-5, with 9 nucleotides matching TRBD1. Germline trimming cut 7 bases from V and 6 bases from J; bases unmatched to any gene: 10. Germline-derived CDR1 and CDR2 are LNHDA and SQIVND (reference sequence). The CDR3 contains 15 residues. CDR3 sequence reads: CASKGGQGVFQPQHF. CDR3 sequence (DNA): TGTGCCAGTAAGGGGGGACAGGGTGTGTTTCAGCCCCAGCATTTT.

The chain employs TRBV4-1 and TRBJ2-2; 9 nucleotides align to TRBD1. The germline V gene has CDR1 MGHRA and CDR2 YSYEKL. Unmatched junction bases numbered 0, after V lost 0 bases and J lost 4 bases. The CDR3 length is 15 residues. The CDR3 is CASSQEDRGTGELFF. The CDR3 nucleotides read TGCGCCAGCAGCCAAGAGGACAGGGGCACCGGGGAGCTGTTTTTT.

The V and J genes are TRBV19 and TRBJ2-7; weak D call: TRBD1 (6 bases). Germline V gene sequence: CDR1 LNHDA, CDR2 SQIVND (reference sequence). Trimming left V 5 bases short and J 6 bases short, with 17 bases between. This CDR3 has 14 residues. In DNA, the CDR3 is TGTGCCAGTAGTCCGCCAGGGGAGTTGGGCGAGCAGTACTTC. Translation: CASSPPGELGEQYF.

This clonotype was seen once. The chain employs TRBV29-1 and TRBJ2-2, with D uncertain. Trimming cost V 5 bases and J 5 bases, with 9 bases left between them. The CDR3 is made up of 12 amino acids. Germline CDR1 and CDR2: SQVTM and ANQGSEA. As DNA, the CDR3 is TGCAGCGTTCGGTGGGCTACCGGGGAGCTGTTTTTT. This gives the protein CSVRWATGELFF.

The rearrangement uses TRBV23-1 and TRBJ2-1; D gene unclear. TRBV23-1 is flagged as an ORF with uncertain function. The V gene lost 4 bases and the J gene lost 1 base, with 11 bases spanning the gap. The CDR3 sequence is 15 residues long. The CDR3 nucleotides read TGCGCCAGCAGTCGAAGAATGGGTTCCTACAATGAGCAGTTCTTC. It encodes CASSRRMGSYNEQFF.

The chain employs TRBV6-4 and TRBJ2-3; D is possibly TRBD1 or TRBD2 (5 bases each). Between the trimmed V and J ends, which lost 2 bases and 2 bases, there was a span of 8 bases. Germline loops: CDR1 MRHNA, CDR2 SNTAGT. The CDR3 consists of 14 residues. The chain's CDR3 is CASSDGTNTDTQYF. In nucleotides, the CDR3 is TGTGCCAGCAGTGACGGGACCAACACAGATACGCAGTATTTT.

The chain recombines TRBV7-2 with TRBJ2-2, with D perhaps assigned TRBD1 or TRBD2 (5 bases each). Germline CDR1 and CDR2: SGHTA and FQGNSA. Trimming took 7 bases from V and 4 from J, leaving 10 bases between them. CDR3 length: 13 amino acids. CDR3 amino acids: CASTWDRTGELFF. CDR3 coding DNA: TGTGCCAGCACCTGGGACCGCACCGGGGAGCTGTTTTTT.

The rearrangement links TRBV11-2 to TRBJ1-2; D may be TRBD1 (6 bases). V was shortened by 0 bases and J by 4 bases, with 15 bases between the two germline ends. Germline values: CDR1 SGHAT, CDR2 FQNNGV. The CDR3 has 16 amino acids. CDR3 DNA sequence: TGTGCCAGCAGCTTAGATGGCGGCAGGGGTAGCTATGGCTACACCTTC. It translates to CASSLDGGRGSYGYTF.

The chain carries TRBV30 and TRBJ1-2; D is perhaps TRBD1 (5 bases). The CDR3 sequence is 14 residues long. The V end was cut by 2 bases, the J end by 3 bases, with 13 bases between. In germline, CDR1 is GTSNPN, CDR2 SVGIG (reference sequence). The CDR3 nucleotides read TGTGCCTGGAGTACCGGGACGGGCGACTATGGCTACACCTTC. Translation gives CAWSTGTGDYGYTF.

In this sample, this clonotype turned up once. This chain links TRBV25-1 with TRBJ2-5, with D hard to call. This CDR3 has 11 residues. The V end was cut by 4 bases, the J end by 6 bases, with 6 bases between. Germline CDR1 reads MGHDK; CDR2 reads SYGVNS. For the CDR3, the DNA is TGTGCCAGCAGTGTCTCGAAGACCCAGTACTTC. Protein product: CASSVSKTQYF.

The chain links TRBV29-1 to TRBJ1-2; D not resolved. Germline lookup yields CDR1 SQVTM and CDR2 ANQGSEA. V shed 4 bases and J shed 7 bases, with 4 bases lying between them. CDR3 size: 9 residues. This CDR3 reads CSVVRGYTF. CDR3 nucleotides: TGCAGCGTTGTCCGTGGCTACACCTTC. Based on the CDR3 plus reference TRBV29-1 and TRBJ1-2, the full variable domain is SAVISQKPSRDICQRGTSLTIQCQVDSQVTMMFWYRQQPGQSLTLIATANQGSEATYESGFVIDKFPISRPNLTFSTLTVSNMSPEDSSIYLCSVVRGYTFGSGTRLTVV.

The chain has TRBV4-2 and TRBJ1-4; TRBD1 might be the D (6 bases). CDR1 and CDR2 from the germline V gene are LGHNA and YNFKEQ. The V end was cut by 4 bases, the J end by 1 base, with 13 bases between. The CDR3 runs 16 residues. The CDR3 DNA reads as TGTGCCAGCAGCCCTTTCGGACAGAGAACTAATGAAAAACTGTTTTTT. It translates to CASSPFGQRTNEKLFF.

The V gene is TRBV30, the J gene TRBJ2-5; the D is unclear. CDR1 and CDR2 from the germline V gene are GTSNPN and SVGIG (reference sequence). The CDR3 is made up of 16 amino acids. Trimming pared 2 bases from V and 4 bases from J, leaving 20 bases between. The CDR3 loop is CAWSPENSVSGETQYF. The DNA of the CDR3 is TGTGCCTGGAGTCCTGAGAACAGCGTGTCGGGAGAGACCCAGTACTTC. Full variable domain (rest looked up from reference TRBV30 and TRBJ2-5): SQTIHQWPATLVQPVGSPLSLECTVEGTSNPNLYWYRQAAGRGLQLLFYSVGIGQISSEVPQNLSASRPQDRQFILSSKKLLLSDSGFYLCAWSPENSVSGETQYFGPGTRLLVL.

In nucleotides, the CDR3 is TGTGCCAGCAGCTTAGGCGGTGGCCAGCCCCAGCATTTT. Its protein product is CASSLGGGQPQHF. The chain links TRBV13 to TRBJ1-5; D call uncertain. This CDR3 region has 13 residues. The V and J ends lost 0 bases and 7 bases respectively, with 7 bases between them. Germline V gene sequence: CDR1 PRHDT, CDR2 FYEKMQ (reference sequence).

In nucleotides, the CDR3 is TGTGCCAGCAGTTTACGGTCAAACACCGGGGAGCTGTTTTTT. Residues: CASSLRSNTGELFF. The V and J genes are TRBV12-3 or TRBV12-4 and TRBJ2-2; no reliable D call. V gave up 2 bases and J gave up 2 bases, with 6 bases separating them. There are 14 residues in the CDR3.

J is TRBJ2-7 and V is TRBV6-5, with 10 nucleotides matching TRBD2. CDR3 length equals 15 residues. Germline values: CDR1 MNHEY, CDR2 SVGAGI. V trimming: 5 bases; J trimming: 5 bases; junction bases outside the gene matches: 9. The CDR3 protein is CASSPDSGGRNEQYF. CDR3 sequence (DNA): TGTGCCAGCAGTCCGGATAGCGGGGGGAGGAACGAGCAGTACTTC.

The J gene is TRBJ2-1, the V gene TRBV28; D possibly matches TRBD1 or TRBD2 (7 bases each). Germline CDR1 MDHEN, CDR2 SYDVKM. V dropped 1 base and J dropped 10 bases, with 14 bases sitting between them. The length of the CDR3 is 14 residues. CDR3 DNA sequence: TGTGCCAGCAGTTTATCGCAGGGGGGGCAGGAGCAGTTCTTC. Translated: CASSLSQGGQEQFF. Full variable domain (rest looked up from reference TRBV28 and TRBJ2-1): DVKVTQSSRYLVKRTGEKVFLECVQDMDHENMFWYRQDPGLGLRLIYFSYDVKMKEKGDIPEGYSVSREKKERFSLILESASTNQTSMYLCASSLSQGGQEQFFGPGTRLTVL.

The rearrangement joins TRBV7-2 to TRBJ1-3; D is undetermined. This CDR3 comprises 17 residues. Germline CDR1 is SGHTA and CDR2 is FQGNSA. Trimming stripped 0 bases from V and 5 bases from J, with 17 bases between. The CDR3 here is CASSLAASQSARNTIYF. As DNA, the CDR3 is TGTGCCAGCAGCTTAGCTGCGAGTCAGAGTGCCCGAAACACCATATATTTT.

This rearrangement joins TRBV6-2 or TRBV6-3 to TRBJ2-1; D is uncertain. Trimming left V 6 bases short and J 2 bases short, with 14 bases between. The germline gives CDR1 MNHEY, CDR2 SVGEGT. There are 15 residues in the CDR3. The CDR3 is CASRSGPEAYNEQFF. The CDR3 DNA reads TGTGCCAGCAGAAGTGGGCCGGAAGCCTACAATGAGCAGTTCTTC.

The chain carries TRBV19 and TRBJ1-2, with 7 bases lining up with TRBD1. CDR3 length: 13 residues. CDR1 is LNHDA and CDR2 is SQIVND in the germline V gene (reference sequence). V trimming: 3 bases; J trimming: 5 bases; junction bases outside the gene matches: 3. The CDR3 bases are TGTGCCAGTAGTATCGGGACAGCATATGGCTACACCTTC. It is translated as CASSIGTAYGYTF.

The rearrangement links TRBV4-3 to TRBJ2-1; TRBD1 aligns across 9 bases. The CDR3 sequence is 15 residues long. Germline CDR1 LGHNA, CDR2 YSLEER. Trimming at V came to 3 bases and at J to 9 bases, leaving 9 bases not matched to a gene. CDR3: CASSQGQGARAEQFF. The CDR3 DNA follows: TGCGCCAGCAGCCAGGGACAGGGAGCTCGGGCTGAGCAGTTCTTC.

The genes are TRBV5-1 and TRBJ2-2, with 8 bases identical to TRBD1. Per the germline V gene, CDR1 is SGHRS and CDR2 is YFSETQ. V was pared by 3 bases and J by 1 base, with 2 bases of the junction left unmatched. CDR3 size: 15 residues. The CDR3 bases are TGCGCCAGCAGCTCAGGACAGGGGAACACCGGGGAGCTGTTTTTT. Protein product: CASSSGQGNTGELFF.

V gene TRBV7-3 combines with J gene TRBJ2-2; 8 positions match TRBD1. V shed 5 bases and J 0 bases; nucleotides not matched to a gene: 8. Per germline, CDR1 SGHTA and CDR2 FQGTGA. The CDR3 runs to 17 residues. This CDR3 is CASSRGQGRANTGELFF. The CDR3 nucleotides are TGTGCCAGCAGCCGCGGACAGGGAAGGGCGAACACCGGGGAGCTGTTTTTT.

CDR3: CASMETALQETQYF. The CDR3 DNA follows: TGTGCCAGCATGGAAACCGCACTTCAAGAGACCCAGTACTTC. The genes are TRBV2 and TRBJ2-5; D ambiguous. Between the trimmed V and J ends, which lost 7 bases and 2 bases, there was a span of 14 bases. Germline V gives CDR1 SNHLY, CDR2 FYNNEI. The CDR3 covers 14 residues. The entire variable domain, with the rest obtained from reference TRBV2 and TRBJ2-5, is as follows: EPEVTQTPSHQVTQMGQEVILRCVPISNHLYFYWYRQILGQKVEFLVSFYNNEISEKSEIFDDQFSVERPDGSNFTLKIRSTKLEDSAMYFCASMETALQETQYFGPGTRLLVL.

This chain links TRBV14 with TRBJ2-3, with a weak D call TRBD2 (6 bases). The CDR3 spans 14 residues. CDR1 and CDR2 (germline): SGHDN, FVKESK. The ends were cut back, 1 base at V and 1 base at J, with 6 bases in the middle. The CDR3 sequence: CASSQAGGTDTQYF. The CDR3 region has the DNA TGTGCCAGCAGCCAAGCGGGGGGCACAGATACGCAGTATTTT.

CDR3 sequence (DNA): TGTGCCAGCAGCCGGACTAGCGGATCACGAGAGCAGTTCTTC. As protein: CASSRTSGSREQFF. V and J are TRBV6-1 and TRBJ2-1; 10 bases match TRBD2. With 6 bases clipped from V and 10 bases from J, the junction kept 9 bases outside the gene matches. The CDR3 totals 14 residues. The germline gives CDR1 MNHNS, CDR2 SASEGT.

This sequence joins TRBV7-6 and TRBJ2-3; 8 bases map to TRBD1. Germline CDR1 reads SGHVS; CDR2 reads FNYEAQ. This CDR3 has 16 residues. Germline trimming cut 2 bases from V and 3 bases from J; bases unmatched to any gene: 7. CDR3 sequence: CASSLSGQGATDTQYF. CDR3 bases: TGTGCCAGCAGCTTATCAGGGCAGGGGGCAACAGATACGCAGTATTTT. Using reference TRBV7-6 and TRBJ2-3 for the parts outside the CDR3, the full variable domain is GAGVSQSPRYKVTKRGQDVALRCDPISGHVSLYWYRQALGQGPEFLTYFNYEAQQDKSGLPNDRFSAERPEGSISTLTIQRTEQRDSAMYRCASSLSGQGATDTQYFGPGTRLTVL.

The chain recombines TRBV2 with TRBJ2-5; TRBD2 agrees at 16 bases. Germline CDR1 SNHLY, CDR2 FYNNEI. Trimming removed 6 bases from V and 4 bases from J; junction bases left unmatched: 8. The CDR3 runs to 17 residues. The CDR3 nucleotides read TGTGCCAGCAGGGAGGGACTAGCGGGAGGGCCTCGAGAGACCCAGTACTTC. Residues: CASREGLAGGPRETQYF.